The T cell receptor beta chain described here comes from a study of cytomegalovirus exposure and HLA in healthy donors. Primers for the PCR totalled 60 Vbeta and 13 Jbeta. Some clones are missing from TCRdb's copy, which holds only in-frame ones; the method was immunoSEQ multiplex PCR. This table has 150,000 to 200,000 clones, approximately 9.5% appearing once. CDR1 is SGDLS and CDR2 is YYNGEE in the germline V gene. The CDR3 extends over 18 amino acids. The V gene end was trimmed by 0 bases and the J gene end by 5 bases; junction bases not matched to a gene: 12. J is TRBJ2-3 and V is TRBV9; 10 bases fit TRBD2. The sample comprised PBMCs. This sequence was found in a woman aged 30 to 39 in good health and CMV-seropositive. The CDR3 sequence is CASSVGLAGDFLGDTQYF. The CDR3 nucleotides are TGTGCCAGCAGCGTAGGGCTAGCGGGAGACTTTTTAGGAGATACGCAGTATTTT.